This TCR beta chain emerged from a study of a mutant IDH1 vaccine in newly diagnosed glioma. Turning to the study itself: With temozolomide cycles, or 4-6 weeks after radiotherapy alone, vaccination was started. Beforehand, treatment had been radiotherapy, temozolomide, or both; the majority received both.

Findings and caveats of the study: Seemingly, pseudoprogression had no relation to changes in the top peripheral T cell clonotypes.

V lost 2 bases and J lost 6; bases outside the gene matches: 8. The CDR3 runs 16 residues. CDR1 MGHRA and CDR2 YSYEKL come from the germline V gene. With regard to this clone: Its specificity is unknown.

Time point denoted: week 5, during vaccination. Vaccination used 300 ug of mutant IDH1 20-mer peptide per dose, with topical imiquimod. The method was immunoSEQ multiplex PCR; TCRdb's version includes in-frame clones alone and lacks a portion of them. This sample has tens of thousands of clones; around 85% occur once, and the top ten carry approximately 25%. Sequencing used PBMCs, obtained from a glioma patient whose treatment included an IDH1 peptide vaccine. This sequence was found in a man aged 30-40 years with glioma. V gene TRBV4-1 combines with J gene TRBJ1-5, with 9 bases identical to TRBD1. CDR3 DNA: TGCGCCAGCAGCCAATCCGACAGGGGGGGTCGTCAGCCCCAGCATTTT. Translating it yields CASSQSDRGGRQPQHF.